This record covers a single TCR beta chain. The antigen is undetermined. This specimen comes from a study of T cells in Graves' hyperthyroidism and ophthalmopathy. Regarding the study as a whole: Most thyroid clonotypes expanded above 0.001 were also detected in blood. Ophthalmopathy got predicted by the model a median approximately 6.4 months before its onset.

In germline, CDR1 is MNHEY, CDR2 SMNVEV (reference sequence). The CDR3 extends over 16 amino acids. V was clipped by 6 bases and J by 2 bases, with 18 bases between them. The investigators amplified TCR beta CDR3 regions from RNA transcripts. A first-round RT-PCR of the TCR CDR3 used the HTBI primer set. TCRdb reanalysed the multiplex PCR reads using MiXCR and keeps one entry per CDR3 protein. The sample comprises 300,000 to 450,000 distinct CDR3 sequences, 15% to 18% of which are singletons, and roughly 26% rests with the top ten. Hyperthyroidism had been newly diagnosed in patients aged 18 to 65, and its duration was under 2 months. Thyroid ultrasound and orbital computed tomography, with clinical symptoms and serum thyroxine and TRAb, informed diagnoses.

This chain uses TRBV27 with TRBJ2-3; tentatively, D is TRBD1 or TRBD2 (5 bases each). This clonotype was sampled from a woman between 18 and 30 years old with Graves' hyperthyroidism that later progressed to Graves' ophthalmopathy. The sequenced sample was blood. The CDR3 region has the DNA TGTGCCAGCAGACGAACCCCGGGACCCGTCACAGATACGCAGTATTTT. It specifies CASRRTPGPVTDTQYF.